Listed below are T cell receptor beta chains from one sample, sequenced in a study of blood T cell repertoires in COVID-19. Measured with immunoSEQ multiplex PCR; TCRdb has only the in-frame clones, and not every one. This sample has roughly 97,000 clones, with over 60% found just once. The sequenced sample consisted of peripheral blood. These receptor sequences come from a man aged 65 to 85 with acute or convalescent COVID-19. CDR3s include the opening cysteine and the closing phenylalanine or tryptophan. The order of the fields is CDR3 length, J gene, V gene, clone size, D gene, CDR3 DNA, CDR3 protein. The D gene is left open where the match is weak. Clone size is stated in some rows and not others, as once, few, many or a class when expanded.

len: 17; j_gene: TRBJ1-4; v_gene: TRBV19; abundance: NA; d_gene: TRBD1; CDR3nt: TGTGCCAGTAGTATAGCGGGAGCCGGGACAGGGGGCGAAAAACTGTTTTTT; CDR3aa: CASSIAGAGTGGEKLFF
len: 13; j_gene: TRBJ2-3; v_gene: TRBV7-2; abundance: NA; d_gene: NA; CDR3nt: TGTGCCAGCAGCGCCCGGACCCAGGGTGGGCAGTATTTT; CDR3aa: CASSARTQGGQYF
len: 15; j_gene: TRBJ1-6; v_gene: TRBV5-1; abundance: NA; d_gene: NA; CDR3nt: TGCGCCAGCAGCTTGGACACGAATTATAATTCACCCCTCCACTTT; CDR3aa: CASSLDTNYNSPLHF
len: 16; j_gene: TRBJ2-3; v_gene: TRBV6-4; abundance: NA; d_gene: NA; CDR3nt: TGTGCCAGCAGTGACACTTGGGCGGGAAGCACAGATACGCAGTATTTT; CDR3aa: CASSDTWAGSTDTQYF
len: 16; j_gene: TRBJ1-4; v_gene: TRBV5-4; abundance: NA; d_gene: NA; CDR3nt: TGTGCCAGCAGTCTGGGCGGGGGGGCGCCTAATGAAAAACTGTTTTTT; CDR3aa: CASSLGGGAPNEKLFF
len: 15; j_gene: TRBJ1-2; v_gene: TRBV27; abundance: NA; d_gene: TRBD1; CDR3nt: TGTGCCAGCAGGGCGGACAGGGGGCTGGACTATGGCTACACCTTC; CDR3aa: CASRADRGLDYGYTF
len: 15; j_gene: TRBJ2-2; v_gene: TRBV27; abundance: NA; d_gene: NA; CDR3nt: TGTGCCAGCAGTCCGGGGGACAGATACACCGGGGAGCTGTTTTTT; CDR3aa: CASSPGDRYTGELFF
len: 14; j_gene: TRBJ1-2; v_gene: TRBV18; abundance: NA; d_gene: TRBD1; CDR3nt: TGTGCCAGCTCACCACTAGCACAGGGGCATGGCTACACCTTC; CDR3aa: CASSPLAQGHGYTF
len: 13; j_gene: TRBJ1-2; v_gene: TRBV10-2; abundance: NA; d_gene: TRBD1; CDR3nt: TGCGCCAGCAGTGATCAGGGGGTATGGGGCTACACCTTC; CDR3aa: CASSDQGVWGYTF
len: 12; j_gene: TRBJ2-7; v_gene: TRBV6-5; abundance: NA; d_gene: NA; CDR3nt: TGTGCCTTAGGAGCAGACCTATACGAGCAGTACTTC; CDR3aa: CALGADLYEQYF
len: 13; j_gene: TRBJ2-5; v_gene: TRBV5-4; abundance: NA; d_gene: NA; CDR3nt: TGTGCCAGCAGCCAGACAGGTCGGGAGACCCAGTACTTC; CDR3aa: CASSQTGRETQYF
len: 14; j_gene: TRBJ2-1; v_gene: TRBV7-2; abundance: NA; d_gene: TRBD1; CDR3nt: TGTGCCAGCAGCGGGACAGGTCCCTACAATGAGCAGTTCTTC; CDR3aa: CASSGTGPYNEQFF
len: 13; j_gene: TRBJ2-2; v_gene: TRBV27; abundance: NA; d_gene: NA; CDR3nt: TGTGCCAGCAGCACAGGTACGGGCGGGGAGCTGTTTTTT; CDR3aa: CASSTGTGGELFF
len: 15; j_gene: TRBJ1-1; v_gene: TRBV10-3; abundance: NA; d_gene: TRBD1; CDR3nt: TGTGCCATCAGTGAGTCGATGACAGGGGGCACTGAAGCTTTCTTT; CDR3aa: CAISESMTGGTEAFF
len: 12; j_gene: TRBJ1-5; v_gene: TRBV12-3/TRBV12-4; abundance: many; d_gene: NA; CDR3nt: TGTGCCAGTACAGGGTTCAATCAGCCCCAGCATTTT; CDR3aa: CASTGFNQPQHF
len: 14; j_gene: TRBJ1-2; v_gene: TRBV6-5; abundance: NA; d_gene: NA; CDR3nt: TGTGCCAGCAGTTACTCGAGAGGGAGGGGTGGCTACACCTTC; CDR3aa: CASSYSRGRGGYTF
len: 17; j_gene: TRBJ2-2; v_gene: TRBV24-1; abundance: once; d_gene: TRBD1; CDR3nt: TGTGCCACCAGTGACCCTGGGCGGACAGGCTTCACCGGGGAGCTGTTTTTT; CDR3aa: CATSDPGRTGFTGELFF
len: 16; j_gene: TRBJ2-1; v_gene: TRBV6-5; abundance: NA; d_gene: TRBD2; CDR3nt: TGTGCCAGCAGTTACTCGGGACTAGTAGCCTACAATGAGCAGTTCTTC; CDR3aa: CASSYSGLVAYNEQFF
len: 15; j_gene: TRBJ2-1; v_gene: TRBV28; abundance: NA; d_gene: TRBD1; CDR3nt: TGTGCCAGCAGTTTGGCAGGGACAGGGTGGAATGAGCAGTTCTTC; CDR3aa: CASSLAGTGWNEQFF
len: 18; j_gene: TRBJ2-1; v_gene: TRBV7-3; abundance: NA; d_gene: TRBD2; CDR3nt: TGTGCCAGCAGCTTATACCCCATACTAGCGGGGTCGTTTAATGAGCAGTTCTTC; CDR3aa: CASSLYPILAGSFNEQFF
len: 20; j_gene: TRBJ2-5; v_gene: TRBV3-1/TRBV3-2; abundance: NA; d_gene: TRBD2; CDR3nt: TGTGCCAGCAGCCAAGGTACGGCAAGGACTAGCGGGGGAGGTGAAGAGACCCAGTACTTC; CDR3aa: CASSQGTARTSGGGEETQYF
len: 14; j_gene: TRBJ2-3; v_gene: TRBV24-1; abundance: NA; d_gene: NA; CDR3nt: TGTGCCACCAGTGAAATCGGGGACACAGATACGCAGTATTTT; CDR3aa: CATSEIGDTDTQYF
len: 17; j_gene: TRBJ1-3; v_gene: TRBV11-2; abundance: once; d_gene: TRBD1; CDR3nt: TGTGCCAGCAGCCTTATGGGGGACAGGGGCCCTGGAAACACCATATATTTT; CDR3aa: CASSLMGDRGPGNTIYF
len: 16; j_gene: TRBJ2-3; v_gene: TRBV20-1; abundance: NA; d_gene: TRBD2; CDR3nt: TGCAGTGCTAGTGGCCTTAGCGGGAAGAGCACAGATACGCAGTATTTT; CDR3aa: CSASGLSGKSTDTQYF